The 18 T cell receptor beta chains below were found in one sample sequenced in a study of PD-1 blockade in classical Hodgkin lymphoma. Libraries were prepared by immunoSEQ multiplex PCR; TCRdb keeps only in-frame clonotypes and omits some of them. The repertoire includes under 60,000 clones, approximately 89% of them detected once, and roughly 7.1% sits in the top ten. The time point here: cycle 4 day 1 (C4D1), after six to seven weeks of nivolumab. All patients relapsed after autologous stem cell transplantation, and brentuximab vedotin exposure varied. The starting material was peripheral blood mononuclear cells (PBMCs), obtained before the fourth cycle of nivolumab. All receptors derive from a human donor with classical Hodgkin lymphoma.

The chain joins TRBV27 to TRBJ2-3; 11 positions match TRBD2. From germline, CDR1 is MNHEY and CDR2 SMNVEV (reference sequence). The CDR3 contains 19 residues. The ends lost 6 bases at V and 0 bases at J; junction bases unmatched: 14. CDR3 residues: CASRTSGSWTSGSTDTQYF. As DNA, the CDR3 is TGTGCCAGCAGGACAAGCGGGTCCTGGACTAGCGGGAGCACAGATACGCAGTATTTT.

The chain couples TRBV2 to TRBJ2-7; 10 nucleotides match TRBD2. There are 16 residues in the CDR3. The V gene's germline CDR1 is SNHLY and CDR2 FYNNEI. V shed 3 bases and J 6 bases; nucleotides not matched to a gene: 11. The chain's CDR3 is CASSEYSGRWASEQYF. The CDR3 DNA follows: TGTGCCAGCAGTGAGTATAGCGGGAGGTGGGCGTCCGAGCAGTACTTC.

This chain uses TRBV7-9 with TRBJ2-3, with D maybe TRBD2 (6 bases). The CDR3 runs to 14 residues. Germline V gene data show CDR1 as SEHNR and CDR2 as FQNEAQ (reference sequence). V dropped 5 bases and J dropped 1 base, with 10 bases sitting between them. CDR3 amino acids: CASSQGLGTDTQYF. DNA of the CDR3: TGTGCCAGCAGCCAGGGACTCGGCACAGATACGCAGTATTTT.

The J gene is TRBJ1-5, the V gene TRBV25-1; no clear D gene. Germline CDR1 reads MGHDK; CDR2 reads SYGVNS. This CDR3 spans 12 amino acids. The germline V and J ends were trimmed by 6 bases and 5 bases, with 8 bases remaining between them. The CDR3 reads CASSESHQPQHF. CDR3 coding DNA: TGTGCCAGCAGCGAAAGCCATCAGCCCCAGCATTTT.

This clone was observed once. In DNA, the CDR3 is TGTGCCAGCAGGGGAACAGGGACTGTACGCAGGGGCTACACCTTC. Translated, it gives CASRGTGTVRRGYTF. This sequence joins TRBV6-5 and TRBJ1-2, with a tentative D call TRBD1 (6 bases). This CDR3 region has 15 residues. The germline V gene encodes CDR1 MNHEY and CDR2 SVGAGI. V was clipped by 6 bases and J by 8 bases, with 22 bases between them.

V gene TRBV5-1 combines with J gene TRBJ2-2; 7 bases align to TRBD1. Trimming took 4 bases from V and 2 from J; bases not matched to a gene: 8. The CDR3 has 16 residues. The germline CDR1 and CDR2 sequences are SGHRS and YFSETQ. CDR3 protein: CASSHRSGGNTGELFF. Written as DNA, the CDR3 is TGCGCCAGCAGCCACAGGTCAGGGGGAAACACCGGGGAGCTGTTTTTT.

The chain carries TRBV10-1 and TRBJ2-1; the match to TRBD2 covers 12 bases. The CDR3 has 16 amino acids. Looked up from germline, CDR1 is WNHNN and CDR2 is SYGVQD (reference sequence). Germline trimming cut 4 bases from V and 1 base from J; bases unmatched to any gene: 2. CDR3 sequence: CASSVLAGGSYNEQFF. CDR3 DNA: TGCGCCAGCAGTGTACTAGCGGGAGGTTCCTACAATGAGCAGTTCTTC.

This clone came up a few times. J is TRBJ2-7 and V is TRBV19, with 7 bases fitting TRBD2. CDR3 length: 16 amino acids. V gave up 3 bases and J gave up 2 bases; unmatched junction bases: 10. The germline CDR1 and CDR2 sequences are LNHDA and SQIVND (reference sequence). CDR3 protein: CASSMAGRAGTYEQYF. The DNA of the CDR3 is TGTGCCAGTAGTATGGCGGGCCGAGCGGGGACCTACGAGCAGTACTTC.

This clone was found once. The V and J genes are TRBV4-1 and TRBJ1-2; tentatively, D is TRBD1 (5 bases). Germline CDR1 MGHRA, CDR2 YSYEKL. V was trimmed by 0 bases and J by 4 bases, leaving 15 bases between them. CDR3 length: 16 residues. The CDR3 spells CASSQDIEGTPYGYTF. CDR3 bases: TGCGCCAGCAGCCAAGATATTGAGGGGACCCCCTATGGCTACACCTTC.

This clone has just one count. CDR3 DNA sequence: TGTGCCAGCTCACCACGCAGGGATTACGAGCAGTACTTC. It specifies CASSPRRDYEQYF. The V and J genes are TRBV18 and TRBJ2-7, with a possible D match to TRBD1 (5 bases). This CDR3 comprises 13 residues. The germline CDR1 and CDR2 sequences are KGHSH and LQKENI. With 1 base removed from V and 4 bases from J, the gap between germline ends came to 8 bases. Full variable domain (outside the CDR3, taken from reference TRBV18 and TRBJ2-7): NAGVMQNPRHLVRRRGQEARLRCSPMKGHSHVYWYRQLPEEGLKFMVYLQKENIIDESGMPKERFSAEFPKEGPSILRIQQVVRGDSAAYFCASSPRRDYEQYFGPGTRLTVT.

This clone was seen a single time. This sequence joins TRBV10-3 and TRBJ1-5; no definite D call. V lost 8 bases to trimming and J lost 0 bases, with 11 bases between them. This CDR3 has 14 amino acids. Germline lookup yields CDR1 ENHRY and CDR2 SYGVKD. The CDR3 protein is CAIARQDSNQPQHF. The CDR3 DNA sequence: TGTGCCATCGCTAGACAAGATAGCAATCAGCCCCAGCATTTT.

The chain uses TRBV10-3 and TRBJ2-1; 10 positions agree with TRBD1. Per germline, CDR1 ENHRY and CDR2 SYGVKD. Germline trimming cut 3 bases from V and 5 bases from J; bases unmatched to any gene: 7. The CDR3 covers 16 residues. The CDR3 loop is CAISDPRDRGHNEQFF. The CDR3 DNA reads TGTGCCATCAGTGACCCAAGGGACAGGGGCCACAATGAGCAGTTCTTC.

V usage is TRBV27 and J usage is TRBJ2-4; D uncertain. The CDR3 has 8 residues. The germline V gene encodes CDR1 MNHEY and CDR2 SMNVEV (reference sequence). V was trimmed by 3 bases and J by 15 bases, leaving 3 bases between them. CDR3 DNA: TGTGCCAGCAGTTTTGGGTACTTC. Residues: CASSFGYF.

V and J are TRBV7-9 and TRBJ1-1; unclear D gene. The CDR3 runs to 14 residues. Trimming took off 1 base at V and 4 bases at J, with 10 bases between the two ends. CDR1 and CDR2 (germline): SEHNR, FQNEAQ (reference sequence). The CDR3 coding sequence is TGTGCCAGCAGCTTAGAATGGGCAGGCACTGAAGCTTTCTTT. Translating gives CASSLEWAGTEAFF. Complete variable domain (other parts from reference TRBV7-9 and TRBJ1-1): DTGVSQNPRHKITKRGQNVTFRCDPISEHNRLYWYRQTLGQGPEFLTYFQNEAQLEKSRLLSDRFSAERPKGSFSTLEIQRTEQGDSAMYLCASSLEWAGTEAFFGQGTRLTVV.

This rearrangement joins TRBV5-6 to TRBJ1-4, with 7 bases aligning to TRBD1. Germline CDR1 SGHDT, CDR2 YYEEEE. The V and J ends lost 1 base and 6 bases, in that order; junction bases with no gene match: 6. CDR3 size: 15 residues. The CDR3 protein is CASSLTGEGDEKLFF. CDR3 nucleotides: TGTGCCAGCAGCTTGACAGGGGAAGGTGATGAAAAACTGTTTTTT.

The chain has TRBV29-1 and TRBJ2-5; 8 bases are a match to TRBD1. V lost 7 bases and J lost 6; bases outside the gene matches: 7. This CDR3 is 12 amino acids long. CDR1 is SQVTM, CDR2 ANQGSEA, per germline. CDR3: CSASTGEKTQYF. CDR3 nucleotides: TGCAGCGCTTCGACAGGGGAAAAGACCCAGTACTTC.

J is TRBJ2-2 and V is TRBV6-1, with D unresolved. This CDR3 has 14 residues. V was clipped by 8 bases and J by 0 bases, with 10 bases between them. Germline V gene data show CDR1 as MNHNS and CDR2 as SASEGT. For the CDR3, the DNA is TGTGCCAGCCTCTTACATGCGAACACCGGGGAGCTGTTTTTT. It translates to CASLLHANTGELFF.

This clone was seen a single time. V usage is TRBV7-6 and J usage is TRBJ2-2, with D possibly TRBD1 on 6 matching bases. Between the trimmed V and J ends, which lost 3 bases and 4 bases, there was a span of 15 bases. The CDR3 has 16 amino acids. Germline CDR1 is SGHVS and CDR2 is FNYEAQ. CDR3 DNA sequence: TGTGCCAGCAGCTTGGCCCAGGGGAGTGTCACCGGGGAGCTGTTTTTT. Translated: CASSLAQGSVTGELFF.